A selection of T cell receptor beta chains follows, all from one sample in a study of cytomegalovirus exposure and HLA in healthy donors. The protocol was immunoSEQ multiplex PCR, while the TCRdb copy is restricted to in-frame clones and leaves out a portion. Of some 110,000 clones in the sample, 55% to 65% are singletons; the top ten hold roughly 2%. The sequenced material came from PBMCs. The receptor set was obtained from a woman younger than 45 in good health and CMV-seronegative. Each CDR3 is given with its conserved first and last residue. Fields, in order: V gene, J gene, clone size, D gene, CDR3 protein, CDR3 DNA. The D gene is left open where the match is weak. Clone size appears in some rows only: once, few, many, or a class for an expanded clone.

V: TRBV7-8
J: TRBJ2-2
size: NA
D: NA
CDR3: CASSLDRGGTGELFF
DNA: TGTGCCAGCAGCCTCGACAGGGGAGGGACCGGGGAGCTGTTTTTT

V: TRBV7-2
J: TRBJ2-2
size: NA
D: TRBD2
CDR3: CASSIGSGMATGELFF
DNA: TGTGCCAGCAGCATCGGGAGCGGGATGGCCACCGGGGAGCTGTTTTTT

V: TRBV7-8
J: TRBJ1-1
size: NA
D: TRBD1
CDR3: CASSLSEGDRVQNTEAFF
DNA: TGTGCCAGCAGCTTAAGTGAGGGGGACAGGGTTCAGAACACTGAAGCTTTCTTT

V: TRBV5-1
J: TRBJ1-6
size: NA
D: TRBD1
CDR3: CASSLKGASDSPLHF
DNA: TGCGCCAGCAGCCTCAAGGGGGCCTCGGATTCACCCCTCCACTTT

V: TRBV6-1
J: TRBJ2-7
size: once
D: NA
CDR3: CASSDWQVPSYEQYF
DNA: TGTGCCAGCAGTGACTGGCAGGTACCCTCCTACGAGCAGTACTTC

V: TRBV27
J: TRBJ2-7
size: NA
D: TRBD1
CDR3: CASGTGVFYEQYF
DNA: TGTGCCAGTGGTACAGGGGTTTTCTACGAGCAGTACTTC

V: TRBV6-1
J: TRBJ2-7
size: once
D: TRBD1
CDR3: CASRTGTGSRAEQYF
DNA: TGTGCCAGCAGGACCGGGACAGGCTCGCGGGCCGAGCAGTACTTC

V: TRBV30
J: TRBJ1-4
size: NA
D: NA
CDR3: CAWSVRTGRNEKLFF
DNA: TGTGCCTGGAGTGTACGAACAGGGCGGAATGAAAAACTGTTTTTT

V: TRBV5-1
J: TRBJ2-5
size: NA
D: TRBD1
CDR3: CASSFRDRPPQETQYF
DNA: TGCGCCAGCAGCTTTAGGGACAGACCCCCTCAAGAGACCCAGTACTTC

V: TRBV10-1
J: TRBJ1-1
size: NA
D: NA
CDR3: CASSETGLTEAFF
DNA: TGCGCCAGCAGTGAAACAGGCCTCACTGAAGCTTTCTTT

V: TRBV7-2
J: TRBJ2-7
size: NA
D: NA
CDR3: CASSLQVISYEQYF
DNA: TGTGCCAGCAGCTTACAGGTTATATCCTACGAGCAGTACTTC

V: TRBV6-5
J: TRBJ2-7
size: few
D: TRBD1
CDR3: CASSYRDRGSYEQYF
DNA: TGTGCCAGCAGTTACCGGGACAGGGGATCCTACGAGCAGTACTTC

V: TRBV30
J: TRBJ2-7
size: few
D: NA
CDR3: CAWSEGRGPKIEQYF
DNA: TGTGCCTGGAGCGAAGGAAGGGGCCCAAAGATCGAGCAGTACTTC

V: TRBV6-4
J: TRBJ1-2
size: once
D: TRBD1
CDR3: CASRGEEGANNYGYTF
DNA: TGTGCCAGCAGGGGGGAGGAGGGGGCGAATAACTATGGCTACACCTTC

V: TRBV6-6
J: TRBJ1-2
size: few
D: TRBD1
CDR3: CASSYLRTGSYGYTF
DNA: TGTGCCAGCAGTTACTTGCGGACAGGCAGCTATGGCTACACCTTC

V: TRBV4-2
J: TRBJ2-5
size: NA
D: NA
CDR3: CASSQTGMEETQYF
DNA: TGTGCCAGCAGCCAAACCGGGATGGAAGAGACCCAGTACTTC

V: TRBV7-8
J: TRBJ2-7
size: NA
D: TRBD2
CDR3: CASSSEPGLTSYEQYF
DNA: TGTGCCAGCAGCTCAGAACCGGGACTAACCTCCTACGAGCAGTACTTC

V: TRBV4-1
J: TRBJ2-1
size: NA
D: TRBD2
CDR3: CASSPSGTYNEQFF
DNA: TGCGCCAGCAGCCCTAGCGGAACCTACAATGAGCAGTTCTTC

V: TRBV19
J: TRBJ1-1
size: NA
D: TRBD1
CDR3: CASSRGQGMVNTEAFF
DNA: TGTGCCAGTAGTCGGGGACAGGGTATGGTGAACACTGAAGCTTTCTTT

V: TRBV20-1
J: TRBJ2-7
size: NA
D: NA
CDR3: CSAAPYEQYF
DNA: TGCAGTGCAGCACCATACGAGCAGTACTTC

V: TRBV2
J: TRBJ1-5
size: NA
D: NA
CDR3: CASSAGQQNQPQHF
DNA: TGTGCCAGCAGTGCGGGTCAGCAGAATCAGCCCCAGCATTTT

V: TRBV9
J: TRBJ2-7
size: NA
D: TRBD1
CDR3: CASSAGQRYEQYF
DNA: TGTGCCAGCAGCGCGGGACAGCGCTACGAGCAGTACTTC

V: TRBV5-1
J: TRBJ2-1
size: few
D: NA
CDR3: CASRTGDNNEQFF
DNA: TGCGCCAGCAGAACAGGAGATAACAATGAGCAGTTCTTC

V: TRBV5-1
J: TRBJ2-1
size: NA
D: TRBD1
CDR3: CASSGGTGVYNEQFF
DNA: TGCGCCAGCAGCGGCGGGACAGGGGTGTACAATGAGCAGTTCTTC

V: TRBV19
J: TRBJ2-1
size: NA
D: NA
CDR3: CASTSRPEAYNEQFF
DNA: TGTGCCAGTACCTCGCGACCAGAGGCCTACAATGAGCAGTTCTTC

V: TRBV19
J: TRBJ2-7
size: NA
D: NA
CDR3: CASSIADNYEQYF
DNA: TGTGCCAGTAGTATAGCAGATAACTACGAGCAGTACTTC

V: TRBV5-6
J: TRBJ2-1
size: NA
D: TRBD2
CDR3: CASSLRGAYNEQFF
DNA: TGTGCCAGCAGCTTACGGGGGGCCTACAATGAGCAGTTCTTC

V: TRBV6-1
J: TRBJ1-1
size: NA
D: NA
CDR3: CASSEEGSLAEAFF
DNA: TGTGCCAGCAGTGAGGAGGGTTCATTGGCTGAAGCTTTCTTT

V: TRBV30
J: TRBJ2-1
size: few
D: TRBD1
CDR3: CAWNWAGGNEQFF
DNA: TGTGCCTGGAATTGGGCAGGGGGCAATGAGCAGTTCTTC

V: TRBV18
J: TRBJ1-5
size: NA
D: TRBD1
CDR3: CASSIGGPSQPQHF
DNA: TGTGCCAGCTCAATAGGGGGCCCAAGTCAGCCCCAGCATTTT

V: TRBV18
J: TRBJ1-5
size: NA
D: TRBD1
CDR3: CASSSGQGVISNQPQHF
DNA: TGTGCCAGCTCATCGGGACAGGGAGTAATTAGCAATCAGCCCCAGCATTTT

V: TRBV6-5
J: TRBJ2-7
size: NA
D: NA
CDR3: CASSYSTKRLYDEQYF
DNA: TGTGCCAGCAGTTACTCGACAAAACGGCTGTACGACGAGCAGTACTTC

V: TRBV5-1
J: TRBJ2-1
size: once
D: TRBD1
CDR3: CASSSGTGGGNEQFF
DNA: TGCGCCAGCAGCTCCGGGACAGGTGGGGGGAATGAGCAGTTCTTC

V: TRBV30
J: TRBJ1-1
size: few
D: NA
CDR3: CAWSPAGAQNTEAFF
DNA: TGTGCCTGGAGTCCGGCGGGGGCGCAGAACACTGAAGCTTTCTTT

V: TRBV19
J: TRBJ1-2
size: NA
D: TRBD1
CDR3: CASSTDRGRFSGYTF
DNA: TGTGCCAGTAGTACAGACAGGGGGCGCTTCTCTGGCTACACCTTC

V: TRBV2
J: TRBJ2-1
size: NA
D: NA
CDR3: CASLAESSYNEQFF
DNA: TGTGCCAGCCTCGCCGAGAGCTCCTACAATGAGCAGTTCTTC

V: TRBV28
J: TRBJ1-2
size: NA
D: NA
CDR3: CASSLGASNYGYTF
DNA: TGTGCCAGCAGTTTAGGGGCTTCTAACTATGGCTACACCTTC

V: TRBV4-1
J: TRBJ1-5
size: few
D: NA
CDR3: CASSHGGAQHF
DNA: TGCGCCAGCAGCCACGGCGGGGCACAGCATTTT

V: TRBV27
J: TRBJ2-6
size: NA
D: NA
CDR3: CASSLTAMSMGASSGANVLTF
DNA: TGTGCCAGCAGCCTTACGGCGATGTCTATGGGAGCGAGCTCTGGGGCCAACGTCCTGACTTTC

V: TRBV7-2
J: TRBJ2-1
size: NA
D: TRBD2
CDR3: CASSLRWSSGSGRDEQFF
DNA: TGTGCCAGCAGCTTAAGGTGGTCTAGCGGGAGCGGTAGGGATGAGCAGTTCTTC

V: TRBV5-4
J: TRBJ2-7
size: NA
D: NA
CDR3: CASSSSYEQYF
DNA: TGTGCCAGCAGTTCATCCTACGAGCAGTACTTC

V: TRBV9
J: TRBJ1-2
size: NA
D: TRBD1
CDR3: CASSGGQIYGYTF
DNA: TGTGCCAGCAGCGGGGGACAGATCTATGGCTACACCTTC

V: TRBV18
J: TRBJ2-3
size: few
D: NA
CDR3: CASSPPTRTDTQYF
DNA: TGTGCCAGCTCACCCCCTACTCGCACAGATACGCAGTATTTT

V: TRBV7-3
J: TRBJ2-1
size: few
D: TRBD2
CDR3: CASSLLVTSGSNEQFF
DNA: TGTGCCAGCAGCTTACTTGTGACTAGCGGGAGTAATGAGCAGTTCTTC

V: TRBV6-1
J: TRBJ2-1
size: NA
D: TRBD2
CDR3: CASSDLAGAGNEQFF
DNA: TGTGCCAGCAGTGATCTAGCGGGAGCGGGGAATGAGCAGTTCTTC

V: TRBV5-1
J: TRBJ2-7
size: NA
D: TRBD2
CDR3: CASSLGPTSGGTYEQYF
DNA: TGCGCCAGCAGCTTGGGGCCGACTAGCGGGGGGACCTACGAGCAGTACTTC

V: TRBV4-1
J: TRBJ1-1
size: NA
D: NA
CDR3: CASSPRRLMNTEAFF
DNA: TGCGCCAGCAGCCCTAGACGGCTCATGAACACTGAAGCTTTCTTT

V: TRBV7-2
J: TRBJ2-7
size: few
D: TRBD2
CDR3: CASSLVRLAGDHEQYF
DNA: TGTGCCAGCAGCTTAGTACGGCTAGCGGGAGACCACGAGCAGTACTTC

V: TRBV7-6
J: TRBJ2-3
size: NA
D: TRBD1
CDR3: CASSLQGVWTDTQYF
DNA: TGTGCCAGCAGCTTACAGGGGGTTTGGACAGATACGCAGTATTTT

V: TRBV7-3
J: TRBJ1-3
size: NA
D: TRBD1
CDR3: CASSPGQGVSGNTIYF
DNA: TGTGCCAGCAGCCCAGGACAGGGCGTCTCTGGAAACACCATATATTTT

V: TRBV11-1
J: TRBJ2-1
size: NA
D: NA
CDR3: CASSRSPGLQFF
DNA: TGTGCCAGCAGCCGATCACCGGGACTTCAGTTCTTC

V: TRBV7-8
J: TRBJ2-7
size: NA
D: TRBD2
CDR3: CASSRIGGVYEQYF
DNA: TGTGCCAGCAGTCGCATTGGGGGGGTCTACGAGCAGTACTTC

V: TRBV6-1
J: TRBJ1-1
size: few
D: NA
CDR3: CAGSAGPLRGNTEAFF
DNA: TGTGCCGGCAGTGCGGGCCCGCTTCGGGGGAACACTGAAGCTTTCTTT

V: TRBV23-1
J: TRBJ2-5
size: NA
D: NA
CDR3: CASSQSVRAQETQYF
DNA: TGCGCCAGCAGTCAATCGGTGCGGGCCCAAGAGACCCAGTACTTC